This T cell receptor beta chain is from a study of post-analysis software for immune sequencing data. Study-level points and caveats: Diversity measured as normalized Chao1 was significantly lower in multiple sclerosis patients than in controls. Controls had lower frequencies than patients of five or six TRBV segments, which included TRBV5-6, TRBV5-1 and TRBV20-1. Samples from a shared batch, those prepared together, strongly co-clustered by F measure.

The TCR beta cDNA libraries carried unique molecular identifiers. T cells numbering roughly 0.9 to 11 million gave rise to 500,000 or so cDNA molecules. TCRdb re-analysed the PCR reads in MiXCR, keeping a single row per CDR3 protein. This table has 350,000 to 500,000 distinct CDR3 sequences, 30% to 45% appearing once. As to this clonotype: Its antigen is unidentified.

This CDR3 has 15 residues. The germline CDR1 and CDR2 sequences are MGHRA and YSYEKL. V lost 3 bases and J lost 1, with 12 bases in between. This TCR was recovered from a girl aged 2-10 years with multiple sclerosis. The chain combines TRBV4-1 with TRBJ1-2; D is perhaps TRBD1 (6 bases). The specimen was blood. The chain's CDR3 is CASSHTGQVNYGYTF. CDR3 in DNA: TGCGCCAGCAGCCATACGGGACAAGTTAACTATGGCTACACCTTC.